The 18 T cell receptor beta chains below all came from one sample that was sequenced in a study of cytomegalovirus exposure and HLA in healthy donors. TCRdb keeps only in-frame clones here, not all; method: immunoSEQ multiplex PCR. This table has 110,000 or so clones, around 88% appearing once. Material: PBMCs. These receptors were obtained from a man aged 18 to 29 in good health and CMV-seronegative.

The chain has TRBV19 and TRBJ2-2, with D maybe TRBD1 (5 bases). Germline V gene lookup returns CDR1 LNHDA and CDR2 SQIVND (reference sequence). V was clipped by 7 bases and J by 1 base, with 13 bases between them. This CDR3 has 15 residues. In DNA form, the CDR3 reads TGTGCCAGTACCCCGGCAGGGATGAACACCGGGGAGCTGTTTTTT. Translated: CASTPAGMNTGELFF.

This chain connects TRBV2 to TRBJ2-7, with 8 bases fitting TRBD1. CDR1 and CDR2 from the germline V gene are SNHLY and FYNNEI. V lost 7 bases, J lost 4 bases, and 12 bases stayed unmatched. The CDR3 is made up of 15 amino acids. CDR3 protein: CASTLDRGWGYEQYF. For the CDR3, the DNA is TGTGCCAGCACCTTAGACAGGGGTTGGGGGTACGAGCAGTACTTC. Looking up the rest from reference TRBV2 and TRBJ2-7 gives the full variable domain: EPEVTQTPSHQVTQMGQEVILRCVPISNHLYFYWYRQILGQKVEFLVSFYNNEISEKSEIFDDQFSVERPDGSNFTLKIRSTKLEDSAMYFCASTLDRGWGYEQYFGPGTRLTVT.

The V gene is TRBV21-1, the J gene TRBJ2-7; the table's TRBD2 call for D was not verified on the DNA. TRBV21-1 is an annotated pseudogene. The CDR3 is made up of 14 amino acids. CDR3 region: CASSKLNEAYEQYF. CDR3 nucleotide sequence: TGTGCCAGCAGCAAACTAAACGAAGCCTACGAGCAGTACTTC.

The V call is TRBV5-1, the J call TRBJ2-1; 9 nucleotides line up with TRBD2. CDR3 length: 16 residues. The V segment lost 0 bases and the J segment 6 bases; nucleotides outside the gene matches: 7. The V gene's germline CDR1 is SGHRS and CDR2 YFSETQ. CDR3 region: CASSLAPAGGGNEQFF. The CDR3 coding sequence is TGCGCCAGCAGCTTGGCCCCGGCGGGGGGGGGCAATGAGCAGTTCTTC.

The rearrangement links TRBV7-9 to TRBJ2-7; 7 bases agree with TRBD1. V dropped 4 bases and J dropped 2; count of bases not matched to a gene: 14. Germline loops: CDR1 SEHNR, CDR2 FQNEAQ (reference sequence). This CDR3 region has 17 residues. CDR3 protein: CASSSRASTGPPYEQYF. The CDR3, as DNA: TGTGCCAGCAGCTCGCGAGCCTCGACAGGGCCCCCCTACGAGCAGTACTTC. The entire variable domain, with the rest obtained from reference TRBV7-9 and TRBJ2-7, is as follows: DTGVSQNPRHKITKRGQNVTFRCDPISEHNRLYWYRQTLGQGPEFLTYFQNEAQLEKSRLLSDRFSAERPKGSFSTLEIQRTEQGDSAMYLCASSSRASTGPPYEQYFGPGTRLTVT.

The chain has TRBV4-2 and TRBJ2-1, with TRBD2 matching 9 bases. This CDR3 spans 20 amino acids. V lost 3 bases, J lost 5 bases, and 20 bases stayed unmatched. Germline V CDR1 and CDR2: LGHNA, YNFKEQ. DNA for the CDR3: TGTGCCAGCAGCCAGAGAACCGGGACTAGCCCCACGGGACCCCACAATGAGCAGTTCTTC. Residues: CASSQRTGTSPTGPHNEQFF.

Only a few counts were recorded for this clone. The chain is built from TRBV6-6 and TRBJ1-2, with 9 positions matching TRBD1. Germline V gene lookup returns CDR1 MNHNY and CDR2 SVGAGI (reference sequence). This CDR3 contains 13 residues. V dropped 6 bases and J dropped 7; count of bases not matched to a gene: 6. The CDR3 nucleotides read TGTGCCAGCAGGACCGGGACAGGGAGTGGCTACACCTTC. Translating it yields CASRTGTGSGYTF.

The rearrangement uses TRBV14 and TRBJ2-3, with D perhaps TRBD1 (6 bases). Germline V gene sequence: CDR1 SGHDN, CDR2 FVKESK. The V gene lost 1 base and the J gene lost 3 bases, with 17 bases spanning the gap. The CDR3 is made up of 17 amino acids. This CDR3 reads CASSQGSYGGWTDTQYF. DNA for the CDR3: TGTGCCAGCAGCCAAGGCTCCTATGGGGGCTGGACAGATACGCAGTATTTT.

A few counts support this clone. The chain uses TRBV5-1 and TRBJ1-4; possible D gene TRBD1, 5 bases. There are 13 residues in the CDR3. Trimming left V 3 bases short and J 8 bases short, with 11 bases between. The germline V gene encodes CDR1 SGHRS and CDR2 YFSETQ. The CDR3 coding sequence is TGCGCCAGCAGCTCATCATCAGGGGAAAAACTGTTTTTT. As protein: CASSSSSGEKLFF. Supplemented by reference TRBV5-1 and TRBJ1-4, the full variable domain reads KAGVTQTPRYLIKTRGQQVTLSCSPISGHRSVSWYQQTPGQGLQFLFEYFSETQRNKGNFPGRFSGRQFSNSRSEMNVSTLELGDSALYLCASSSSSGEKLFFGSGTQLSVL.

This sequence joins TRBV19 and TRBJ2-5, with D unclear. The CDR3 runs 12 residues. V was cut by 5 bases and J by 13 bases, with 17 bases left in between. The germline gives CDR1 LNHDA, CDR2 SQIVND (reference sequence). In DNA, the CDR3 is TGTGCCAGTAGTCCTGCGAATTTTAATTTGTACTTC. Translating it yields CASSPANFNLYF.

Details on this clone: At one boundary the junction diverges from the germline segment, which might be a read error. This chain connects TRBV2 to TRBJ2-7; the match to TRBD1 covers 9 bases. The CDR3 has 11 amino acids. Germline CDR1 is SNHLY and CDR2 is FYNNEI. The CDR3 sequence is CASSTWTGETF. For the CDR3, the DNA is TGTGCCAGCAGTACCTGGACAGGGGAGACCTTC.

This chain connects TRBV6-1 to TRBJ1-1; D unresolved. The germline CDR1 and CDR2 sequences are MNHNS and SASEGT. V lost 8 bases, J lost 3 bases, and 7 bases lay in between. The CDR3 contains 11 residues. Written as DNA, the CDR3 is TGTGCCAGCGAGGGTGACACTGAAGCTTTCTTT. It is translated as CASEGDTEAFF.

V is TRBV19 and J is TRBJ2-3; tentatively, D is TRBD1 (6 bases). V dropped 4 bases and J dropped 3 bases, with 17 bases sitting between them. CDR1 and CDR2 from the germline V gene are LNHDA and SQIVND (reference sequence). The CDR3 covers 16 residues. The CDR3 sequence is CASSSQAQRGTDTQYF. Here the CDR3 DNA reads TGTGCCAGTAGTAGCCAAGCGCAAAGGGGGACAGATACGCAGTATTTT.

The chain uses TRBV6-5 and TRBJ1-2; TRBD1 is a possible D gene (6 bases). Germline V lookup: CDR1 MNHEY, CDR2 SVGAGI. This CDR3 contains 13 residues. V dropped 9 bases and J dropped 4 bases, with 15 bases sitting between them. This CDR3 is CASNPGVGYGYTF. CDR3 in DNA: TGTGCCAGTAACCCAGGGGTGGGCTATGGCTACACCTTC.

The gene calls are TRBV19 and TRBJ1-5; 7 nucleotides match TRBD1. J gave up 0 bases and V 8 bases, and 7 bases lay outside the gene matches. The germline CDR1 and CDR2 sequences are LNHDA and SQIVND (reference sequence). The CDR3 loop spans 15 amino acids. CDR3 in DNA: TGTGCCAGTGTTACAGGGGCCAATAGCAATCAGCCCCAGCATTTT. It yields the protein CASVTGANSNQPQHF.

J is TRBJ2-2 and V is TRBV5-1; 8 nucleotides match TRBD2. Germline lookup yields CDR1 SGHRS and CDR2 YFSETQ. Trimming cost V 3 bases and J 2 bases; bases outside gene matches: 6. The CDR3 has 16 amino acids. CDR3 sequence: CASSSFAGGNTGELFF. The CDR3 DNA sequence: TGCGCCAGCAGCTCTTTTGCGGGGGGAAACACCGGGGAGCTGTTTTTT.

Only a few counts were recorded for this clone. V gene TRBV19 combines with J gene TRBJ2-7, with TRBD1 identical over 7 bases. CDR1 and CDR2 from the germline V gene are LNHDA and SQIVND (reference sequence). The junction had 13 bases not matched to a gene; V was cut back by 10 bases and J by 4 bases. The CDR3 length is 14 residues. The CDR3 bases are TGTGCCACCACCCAGCCGGGCAGGGGGTACGAGCAGTACTTC. Amino acid sequence: CATTQPGRGYEQYF.

The CDR3 is CASNGVGFNQPQHF. The DNA of the CDR3 is TGTGCCAGTAATGGAGTCGGTTTCAATCAGCCCCAGCATTTT. The rearrangement uses TRBV19 and TRBJ1-5; D is undetermined. The V and J ends lost 7 bases and 3 bases respectively, with 13 bases between them. The CDR3 runs to 14 residues. Germline V CDR1 and CDR2: LNHDA, SQIVND (reference sequence).